The entry below describes one T cell receptor (beta chain). This entry comes from a study of blood T cell repertoires in COVID-19. Study background: Sites across the United States, Italy and Spain contributed samples from acute and convalescent COVID-19.

Authors' data handling: Cell counts per sample came from amplifying reference gene primers. Profiling relied on immunoSEQ multiplex PCR, and the TCRdb table lists in-frame clones only, not all of them. The DNA was the basis for D and trimming; V, J and clone size are from that table. The data show 75,000 to 95,000 clones, with about nine tenths seen just once and around 2.6% held by the top ten. With 0 bases removed from V and 8 bases from J, the gap between germline ends came to 18 bases. Germline-derived CDR1 and CDR2 are SGHVS and FNYEAQ. There are 16 residues in the CDR3. This receptor was obtained from a human donor in a cohort sampled during active COVID-19. Sequenced material: peripheral blood. The V gene is TRBV7-6, the J gene TRBJ2-3; perhaps TRBD1 as D (7 bases). CDR3 residues: CASSLAAQGGWSTQYF. CDR3 nucleotides: TGTGCCAGCAGCTTAGCAGCGCAGGGGGGTTGGTCTACGCAGTATTTT.